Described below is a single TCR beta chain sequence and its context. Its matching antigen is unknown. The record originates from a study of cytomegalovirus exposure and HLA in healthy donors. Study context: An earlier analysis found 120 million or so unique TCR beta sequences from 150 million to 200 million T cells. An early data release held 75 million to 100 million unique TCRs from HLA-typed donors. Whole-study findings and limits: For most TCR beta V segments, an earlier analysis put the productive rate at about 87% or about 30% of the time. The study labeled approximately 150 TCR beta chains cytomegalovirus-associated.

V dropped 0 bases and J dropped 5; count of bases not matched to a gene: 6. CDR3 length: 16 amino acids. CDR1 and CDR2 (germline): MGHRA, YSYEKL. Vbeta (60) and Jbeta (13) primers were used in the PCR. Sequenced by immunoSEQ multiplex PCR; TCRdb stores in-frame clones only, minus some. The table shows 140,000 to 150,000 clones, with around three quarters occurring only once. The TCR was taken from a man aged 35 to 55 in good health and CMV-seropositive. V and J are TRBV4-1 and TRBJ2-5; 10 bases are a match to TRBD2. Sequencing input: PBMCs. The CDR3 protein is CASSQEPSGSRETQYF. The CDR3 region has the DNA TGCGCCAGCAGCCAAGAGCCTAGCGGGAGCAGGGAGACCCAGTACTTC.